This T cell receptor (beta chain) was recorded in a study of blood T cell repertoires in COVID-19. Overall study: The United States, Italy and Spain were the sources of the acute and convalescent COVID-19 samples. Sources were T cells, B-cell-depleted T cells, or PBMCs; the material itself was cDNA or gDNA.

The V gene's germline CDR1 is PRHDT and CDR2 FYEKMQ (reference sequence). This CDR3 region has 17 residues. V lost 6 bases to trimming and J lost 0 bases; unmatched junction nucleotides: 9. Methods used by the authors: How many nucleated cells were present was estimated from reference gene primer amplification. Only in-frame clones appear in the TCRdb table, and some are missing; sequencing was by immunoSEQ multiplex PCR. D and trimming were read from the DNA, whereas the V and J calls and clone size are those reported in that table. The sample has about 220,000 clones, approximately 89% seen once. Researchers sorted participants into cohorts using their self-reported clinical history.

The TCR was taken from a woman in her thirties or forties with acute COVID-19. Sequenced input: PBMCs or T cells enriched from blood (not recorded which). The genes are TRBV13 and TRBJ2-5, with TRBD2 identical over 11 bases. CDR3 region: CASSRVAGGRNQETQYF. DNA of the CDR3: TGTGCCAGCAGTCGAGTAGCGGGGGGGAGGAACCAAGAGACCCAGTACTTC.